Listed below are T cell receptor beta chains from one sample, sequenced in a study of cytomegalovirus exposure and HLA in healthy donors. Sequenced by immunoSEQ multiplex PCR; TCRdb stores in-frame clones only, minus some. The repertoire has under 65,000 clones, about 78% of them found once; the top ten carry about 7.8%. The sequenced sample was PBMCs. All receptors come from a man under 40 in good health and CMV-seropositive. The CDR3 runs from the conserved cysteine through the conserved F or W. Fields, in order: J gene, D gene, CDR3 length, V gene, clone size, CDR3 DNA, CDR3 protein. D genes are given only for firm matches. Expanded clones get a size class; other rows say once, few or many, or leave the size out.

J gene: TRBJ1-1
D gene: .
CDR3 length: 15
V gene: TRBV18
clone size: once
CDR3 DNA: TGTGCCAGCTCACTTTCGAGGGAGTTGGTGACTGAAGCTTTCTTT
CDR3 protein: CASSLSRELVTEAFF

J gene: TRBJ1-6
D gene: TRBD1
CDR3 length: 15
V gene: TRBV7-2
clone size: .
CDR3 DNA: TGTGCCAGCAGCTTCCGGACAGGGGGGAATTCACCCCTCCACTTT
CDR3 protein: CASSFRTGGNSPLHF

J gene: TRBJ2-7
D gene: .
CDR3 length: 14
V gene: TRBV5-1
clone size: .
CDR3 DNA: TGCGCCAGCAGCTTCGACACCGACTCCTACGAGCAGTACTTC
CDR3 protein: CASSFDTDSYEQYF

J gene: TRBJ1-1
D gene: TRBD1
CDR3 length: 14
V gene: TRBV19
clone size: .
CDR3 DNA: TGTGCCAGTAGTCGGGGGACAGGGAACACTGAAGCTTTCTTT
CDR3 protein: CASSRGTGNTEAFF

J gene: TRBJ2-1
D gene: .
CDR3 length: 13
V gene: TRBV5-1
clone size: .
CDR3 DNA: TGCGCCAGCAGCTTGGGAGGCCCCATTGAGCAGTTCTTC
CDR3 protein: CASSLGGPIEQFF

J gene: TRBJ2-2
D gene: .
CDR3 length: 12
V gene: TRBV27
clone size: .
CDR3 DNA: TGTGCCAGCAGTTTAGTCCTGGGGGAGCTGTTTTTT
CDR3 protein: CASSLVLGELFF

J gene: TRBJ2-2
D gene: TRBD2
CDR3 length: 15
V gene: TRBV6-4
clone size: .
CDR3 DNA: TGTGCCAGCAGTGGGACTAGCGGGGACACCGGGGAGCTGTTTTTT
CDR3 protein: CASSGTSGDTGELFF

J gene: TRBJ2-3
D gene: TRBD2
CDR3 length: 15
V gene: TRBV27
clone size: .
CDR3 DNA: TGTGCCAGCAGCCTACTAGCGGGGGGCACAGATACGCAGTATTTT
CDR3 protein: CASSLLAGGTDTQYF

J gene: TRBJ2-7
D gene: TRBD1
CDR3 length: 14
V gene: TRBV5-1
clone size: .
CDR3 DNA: TGCGCCAGCAGCCCGGGGACAGGGGACTACGAGCAGTACTTC
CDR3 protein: CASSPGTGDYEQYF

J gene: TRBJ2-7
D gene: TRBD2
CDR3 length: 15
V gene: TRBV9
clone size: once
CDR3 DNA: TGTGCCAGCAGCACCCGACTAGCGGGCGTGTACGAGCAGTACTTC
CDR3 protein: CASSTRLAGVYEQYF

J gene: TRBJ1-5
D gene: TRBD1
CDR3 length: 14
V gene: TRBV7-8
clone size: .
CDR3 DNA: TGTGCCAGCAGCCCATGGACAGGTAATCAGCCCCAGCATTTT
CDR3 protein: CASSPWTGNQPQHF

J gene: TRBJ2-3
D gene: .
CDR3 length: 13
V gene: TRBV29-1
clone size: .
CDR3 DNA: TGCAGCGTTGTACAGGCAGCCACAGATACGCAGTATTTT
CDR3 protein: CSVVQAATDTQYF

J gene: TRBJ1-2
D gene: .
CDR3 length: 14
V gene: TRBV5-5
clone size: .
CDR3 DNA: TGTGCCAGCAGCTTGAGTACAGGAGTAGGGGGCTACACCTTC
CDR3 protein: CASSLSTGVGGYTF

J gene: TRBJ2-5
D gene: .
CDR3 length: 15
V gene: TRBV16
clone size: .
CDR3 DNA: TGTGCCAGCAGCCAATCGGGCAGCCACCAAGAGACCCAGTACTTC
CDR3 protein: CASSQSGSHQETQYF

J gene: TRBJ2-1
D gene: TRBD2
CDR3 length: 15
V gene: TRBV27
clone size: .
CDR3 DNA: TGTGCCAGCAGTCCTCCGCCGGGGGGGCTTAATGAGCAGTTCTTC
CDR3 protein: CASSPPPGGLNEQFF

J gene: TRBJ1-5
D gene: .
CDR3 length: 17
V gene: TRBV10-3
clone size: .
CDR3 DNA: TGTGCCATCAGTGAGTCACGGGGGGGGCAGGCCGGTCAGCCCCAGCATTTT
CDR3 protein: CAISESRGGQAGQPQHF

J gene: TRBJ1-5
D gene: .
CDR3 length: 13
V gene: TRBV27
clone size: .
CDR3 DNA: TGTGCCAGCAGTACAGGGCCTTTTCGGCCCCAGCATTTT
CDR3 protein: CASSTGPFRPQHF

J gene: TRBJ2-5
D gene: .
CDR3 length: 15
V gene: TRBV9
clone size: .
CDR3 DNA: TGTGCCAGCAGCGTAGGAGGGTTTAACCAAGAGACCCAGTACTTC
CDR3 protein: CASSVGGFNQETQYF

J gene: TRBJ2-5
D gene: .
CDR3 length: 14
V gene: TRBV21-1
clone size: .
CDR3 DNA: TGTGCCAGCGGCCCGGACAGACCCAAAGAGACCCAGTACTTC
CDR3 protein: CASGPDRPKETQYF

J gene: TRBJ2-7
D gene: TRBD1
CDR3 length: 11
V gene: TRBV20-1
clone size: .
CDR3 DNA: TGCAGTGCCCAAATACAGGGGCCCCAGTACTTC
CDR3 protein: CSAQIQGPQYF

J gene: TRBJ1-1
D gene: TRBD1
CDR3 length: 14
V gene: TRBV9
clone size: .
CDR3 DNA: TGTGCCAGCAACCCACAGGGGAGTGGAACTGAAGCTTTCTTT
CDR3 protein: CASNPQGSGTEAFF

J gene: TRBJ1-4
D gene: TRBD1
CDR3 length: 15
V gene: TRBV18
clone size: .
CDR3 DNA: TGTGCCAGCTCACGTGCGACAGGGGGGCTTGAAAAACTGTTTTTT
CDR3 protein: CASSRATGGLEKLFF

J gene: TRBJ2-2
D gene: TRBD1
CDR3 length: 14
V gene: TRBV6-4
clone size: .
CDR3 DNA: TGTGCCAGCAGTGACGGGACAGATACCGGGGAGCTGTTTTTT
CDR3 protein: CASSDGTDTGELFF

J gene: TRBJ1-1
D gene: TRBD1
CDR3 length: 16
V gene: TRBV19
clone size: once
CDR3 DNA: TGTGCCAGTAGTATGGGACAGGGGCAGATGAACACTGAAGCTTTCTTT
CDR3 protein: CASSMGQGQMNTEAFF

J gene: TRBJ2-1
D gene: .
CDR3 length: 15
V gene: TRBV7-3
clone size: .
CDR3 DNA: TGTGCCAGCAGCTTATCCAGGACAGCCTACAATGAGCAGTTCTTC
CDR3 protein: CASSLSRTAYNEQFF

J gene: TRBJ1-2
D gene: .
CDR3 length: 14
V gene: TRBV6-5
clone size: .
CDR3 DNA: TGTGCCAGCAGTTACTCGAGAGCCCTCTATGGCTACACCTTC
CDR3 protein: CASSYSRALYGYTF

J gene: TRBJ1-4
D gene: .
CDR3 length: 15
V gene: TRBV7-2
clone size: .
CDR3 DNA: TGTGCCAGCACGACCGTGGGGGGAACTAATGAAAAACTGTTTTTT
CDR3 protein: CASTTVGGTNEKLFF

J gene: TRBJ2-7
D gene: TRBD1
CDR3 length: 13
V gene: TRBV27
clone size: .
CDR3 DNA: TGTGCCAGCAGTCCGGGACAGGCCTACGAGCAGTACTTC
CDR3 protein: CASSPGQAYEQYF

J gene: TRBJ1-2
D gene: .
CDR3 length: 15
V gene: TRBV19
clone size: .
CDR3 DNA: TGTGCCAGTAGCACGGTCACCGCCGGGAACTATGGCTACACCTTC
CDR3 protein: CASSTVTAGNYGYTF

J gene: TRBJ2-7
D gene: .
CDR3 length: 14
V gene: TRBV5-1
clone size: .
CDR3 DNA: TGCGCCAGCAGCTCAGGCACCCTGACCTACGAGCAGTACTTC
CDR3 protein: CASSSGTLTYEQYF

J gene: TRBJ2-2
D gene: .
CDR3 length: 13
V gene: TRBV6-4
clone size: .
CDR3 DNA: TGTGCCAGCAGCCCAGGGGTGACCGGGGAGCTGTTTTTT
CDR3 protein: CASSPGVTGELFF

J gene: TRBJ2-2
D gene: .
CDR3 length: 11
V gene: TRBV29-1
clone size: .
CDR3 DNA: TGCAGCGGGACAGACACCGGGGAGCTGTTTTTT
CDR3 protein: CSGTDTGELFF

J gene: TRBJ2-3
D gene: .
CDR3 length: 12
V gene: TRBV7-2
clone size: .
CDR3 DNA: TGTGCCAGCAGCGTATTCACAGATACGCAGTATTTT
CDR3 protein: CASSVFTDTQYF

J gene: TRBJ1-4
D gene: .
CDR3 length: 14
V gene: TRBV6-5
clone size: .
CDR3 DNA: TGTGCCAGCAGTTACATGGGGGCGCGGGAAAAACTGTTTTTT
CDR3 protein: CASSYMGAREKLFF

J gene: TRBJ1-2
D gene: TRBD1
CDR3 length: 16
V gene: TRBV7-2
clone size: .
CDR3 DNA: TGTGCCAGCAGCTTAGTCCCAGGGGGTGCTAACTATGGCTACACCTTC
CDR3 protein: CASSLVPGGANYGYTF

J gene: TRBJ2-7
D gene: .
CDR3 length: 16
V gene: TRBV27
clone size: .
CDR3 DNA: TGTGCCAGCAGCCGCCCACAGGGGGGGTCTCTGGACGAGCAGTACTTC
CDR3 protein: CASSRPQGGSLDEQYF

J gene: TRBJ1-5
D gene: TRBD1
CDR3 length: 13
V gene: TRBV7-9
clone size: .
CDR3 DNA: TGTGCCAGCAGCTCACAGGGGTATCAGCCCCAGCATTTT
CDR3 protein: CASSSQGYQPQHF

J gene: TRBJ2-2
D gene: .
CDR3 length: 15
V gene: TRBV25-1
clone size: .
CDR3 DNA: TGTGCCAGCAGGACAGGTCCAAGCGACACCGGGGAGCTGTTTTTT
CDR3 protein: CASRTGPSDTGELFF

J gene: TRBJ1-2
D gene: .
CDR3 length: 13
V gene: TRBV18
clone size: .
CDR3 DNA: TGTGCCAGCTCATGGACAGAGAACTATGGCTACACCTTC
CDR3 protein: CASSWTENYGYTF

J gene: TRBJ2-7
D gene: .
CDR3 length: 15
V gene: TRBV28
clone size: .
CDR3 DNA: TGTGCCAGCAGTTTACCCCGACAGGCCTCCTACGAGCAGTACTTC
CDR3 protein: CASSLPRQASYEQYF

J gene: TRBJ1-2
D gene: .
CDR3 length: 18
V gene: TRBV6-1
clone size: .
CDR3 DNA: TGTGCCAGCAGTGGGAGCTCGGCAGGGTTACCGGTGGGGTATGGCTACACCTTC
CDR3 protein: CASSGSSAGLPVGYGYTF

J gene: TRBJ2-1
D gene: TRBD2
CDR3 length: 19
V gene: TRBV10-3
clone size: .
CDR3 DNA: TGTGCCATCAGTGAGCGCCACCCACAGGGGACTAGCGGTTACAATGAGCAGTTCTTC
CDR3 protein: CAISERHPQGTSGYNEQFF

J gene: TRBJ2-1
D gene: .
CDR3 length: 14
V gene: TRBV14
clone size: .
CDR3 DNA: TGTGCCAGCAGCCAAGATCGGGAACTACGGGGGAAGTTCTTC
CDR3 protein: CASSQDRELRGKFF

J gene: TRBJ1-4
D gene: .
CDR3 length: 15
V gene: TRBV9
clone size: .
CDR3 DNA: TGTGCCAGCAGCGACAGCCCCGCGACTAATGAAAAACTGTTTTTT
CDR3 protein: CASSDSPATNEKLFF

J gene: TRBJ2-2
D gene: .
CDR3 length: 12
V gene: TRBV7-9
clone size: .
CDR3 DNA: TGTGCCAGCAGCCCTCCGGCCGGGGAGCTGTTTTTT
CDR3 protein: CASSPPAGELFF

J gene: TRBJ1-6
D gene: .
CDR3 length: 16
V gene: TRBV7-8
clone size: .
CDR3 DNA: TGTGCCAGCAGCCGGGGGGGGCCGACATTTAATTCACCCCTCCACTTT
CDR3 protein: CASSRGGPTFNSPLHF

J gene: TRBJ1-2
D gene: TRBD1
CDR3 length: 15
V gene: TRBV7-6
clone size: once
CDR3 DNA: TGTGCCAGCAGCCAGACAGGGGGCCCCCTCTATGGCTACACCTTC
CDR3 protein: CASSQTGGPLYGYTF

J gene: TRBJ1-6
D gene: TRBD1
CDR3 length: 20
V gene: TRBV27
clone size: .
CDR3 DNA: TGTGCCAGCAGGAGTTTCACCGGGACAGGGGACAGCTCCTATAATTCACCCCTCCACTTT
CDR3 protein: CASRSFTGTGDSSYNSPLHF

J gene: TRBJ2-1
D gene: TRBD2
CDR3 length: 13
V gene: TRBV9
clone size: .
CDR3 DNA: TGTGCCAGCAGCCGACAGACTAGCGATGAGCAGTTCTTC
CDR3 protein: CASSRQTSDEQFF

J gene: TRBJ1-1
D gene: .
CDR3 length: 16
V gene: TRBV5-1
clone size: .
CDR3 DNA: TGCGCCAGCAGCTTGGCCGGAGGTTGGGGGGACACTGAAGCTTTCTTT
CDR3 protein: CASSLAGGWGDTEAFF

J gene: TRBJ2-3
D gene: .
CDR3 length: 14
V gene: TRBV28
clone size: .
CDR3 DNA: TGTGCCAGCAGTTTAGAGGGCACAGCAAATACGCAGTATTTT
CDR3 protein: CASSLEGTANTQYF

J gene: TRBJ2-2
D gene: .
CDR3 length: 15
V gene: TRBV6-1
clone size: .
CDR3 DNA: TGTGCCAGCAGTACGTACAGCCTACCCCCCGGGGAGCTGTTTTTT
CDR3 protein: CASSTYSLPPGELFF

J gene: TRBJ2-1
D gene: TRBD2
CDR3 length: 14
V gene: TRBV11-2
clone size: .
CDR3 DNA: TGTGCCAGCAGCCCGGGACTAGCGGGGGCTGAGCAGTTCTTC
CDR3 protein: CASSPGLAGAEQFF

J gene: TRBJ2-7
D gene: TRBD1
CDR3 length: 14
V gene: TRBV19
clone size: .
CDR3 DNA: TGTGCCAGTAGCAGACAGGGGGCAACCTACGAGCAGTACTTC
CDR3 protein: CASSRQGATYEQYF

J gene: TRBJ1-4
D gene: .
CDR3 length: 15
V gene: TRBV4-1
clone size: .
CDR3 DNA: TGCGCCAGCAGCTACGACAGCGCGTCTAATGAAAAACTGTTTTTT
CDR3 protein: CASSYDSASNEKLFF

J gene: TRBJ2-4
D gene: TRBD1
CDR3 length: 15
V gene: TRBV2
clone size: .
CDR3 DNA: TGTGCCAGCAGTGGACAGGGGGCGACCAAAAACATTCAGTACTTC
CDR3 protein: CASSGQGATKNIQYF